This T cell receptor beta chain emerged from a study of metastatic and nonmetastatic thyroid tumors. Study information: Where malignant and benign thyroid patients were concerned, repertoires were compared across blood and tumor or nodule tissue.

Thyroid surgery took place with no prior treatment in any patient. The V end was cut by 4 bases, the J end by 6 bases, with 16 bases between. CDR1 SGHTA and CDR2 FQGNSA come from the germline V gene. The CDR3 is 14 amino acids. In the study's own analysis: The authors used CDR3 differences across clinicopathological groups to build a distant-metastasis classifier for papillary thyroid cancer. With MiXCR, TCRdb reprocessed the PCR reads. TCRdb assigned the V and J calls; the authors' analysis was not used. The sample contains fewer than 50,000 clones, roughly 31% of which appear only once. The receptor was derived from a male donor with papillary thyroid cancer or a benign thyroid nodule (not recorded which). Some clones in this sample may be carry-over from other donors' samples. V is TRBV7-2 and J is TRBJ2-7, with no clear D. The source material was blood. The DNA for the CDR3 is TGTGCCAGCAGCTCCGGCGTTAGCTTACGCGAGCAGTACTTC. It specifies CASSSGVSLREQYF.